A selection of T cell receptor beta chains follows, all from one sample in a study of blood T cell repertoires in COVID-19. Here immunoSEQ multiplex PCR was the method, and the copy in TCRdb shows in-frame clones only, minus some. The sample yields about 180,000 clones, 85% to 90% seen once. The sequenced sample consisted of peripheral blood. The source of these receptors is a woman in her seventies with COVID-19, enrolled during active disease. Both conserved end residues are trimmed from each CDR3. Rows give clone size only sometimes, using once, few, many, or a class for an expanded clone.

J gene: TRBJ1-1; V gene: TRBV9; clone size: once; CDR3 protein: ASSAYRGGGEAF
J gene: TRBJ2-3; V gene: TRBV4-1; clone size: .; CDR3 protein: ASSQRLVGTDTQY
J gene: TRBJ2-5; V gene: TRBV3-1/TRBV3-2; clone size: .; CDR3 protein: ASSLAGGRETQY
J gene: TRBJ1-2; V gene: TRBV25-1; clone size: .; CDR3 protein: ASTEPGNGYT
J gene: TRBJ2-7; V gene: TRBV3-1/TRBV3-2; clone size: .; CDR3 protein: ASSHRTNGEQY
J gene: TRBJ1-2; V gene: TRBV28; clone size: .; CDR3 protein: ASSSQGLYYGYT
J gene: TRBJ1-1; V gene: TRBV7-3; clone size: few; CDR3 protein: ASSWKRGTEAF
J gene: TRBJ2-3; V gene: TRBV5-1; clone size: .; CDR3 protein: ASSLGLYTDTQY
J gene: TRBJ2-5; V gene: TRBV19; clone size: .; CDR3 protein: ASSINGGNQETQY
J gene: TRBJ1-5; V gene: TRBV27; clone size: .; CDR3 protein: ASSPGQDAYSNQPQH